This passage covers 7 T cell receptor beta chains from one sample sequenced in a study of cytomegalovirus exposure and HLA in healthy donors (dated by TCRdb to the late 2010s). Libraries were prepared through the immunoSEQ multiplex PCR assay. TCRdb stores this immuneACCESS table with in-frame sequences only. Part of the clones is absent; in the studies checked, under half of the shortfall reflects unresolved V genes, and no reason is known for the rest. Across this sample there are roughly 310,000 clones, with roughly 90% seen only once. The ten most abundant clones make up more than 0.95% of the sample. Source material: PBMCs. These receptors were collected from a man aged 25 to 40 in good health and CMV-seronegative.

In regard to this clone: Distinct nucleotide sequences in the sample also encode this CDR3. This chain connects TRBV7-9 to TRBJ1-1; 9 bases line up with TRBD1. Germline V gene sequence: CDR1 SEHNR, CDR2 FQNEAQ (reference sequence). Unmatched junction bases numbered 1, after V lost 3 bases and J lost 5 bases. The CDR3 runs to 13 residues. The CDR3 nucleotides are TGTGCCAGCAGCTTCGGACAGGGGACTGAAGCTTTCTTT. Encoded protein: CASSFGQGTEAFF.

V usage is TRBV27 and J usage is TRBJ1-2; 9 nucleotides align to TRBD1. The CDR3 is 16 residues long. V lost 2 bases to trimming and J lost 3 bases; unmatched junction nucleotides: 7. Germline CDR1 and CDR2: MNHEY and SMNVEV (reference sequence). The CDR3: CASSLKWGQGYYGYTF. The CDR3, as DNA: TGTGCCAGCAGTTTAAAGTGGGGACAGGGATACTATGGCTACACCTTC.

V and J are TRBV6-5 and TRBJ1-1, with TRBD1 identical over 7 bases. The CDR3 spans 15 residues. Germline assignment: CDR1 MNHEY and CDR2 SVGAGI. V trimming: 6 bases; J trimming: 4 bases; junction bases outside the gene matches: 11. CDR3 protein: CASRYMEGAVTEAFF. Written as DNA, the CDR3 is TGTGCCAGCAGGTACATGGAGGGGGCAGTCACTGAAGCTTTCTTT.

The chain has TRBV7-2 and TRBJ1-1; no reliable D call. From germline, CDR1 is SGHTA and CDR2 FQGNSA. The CDR3 is 14 amino acids. V shed 6 bases and J shed 4 bases, with 15 bases lying between them. DNA of the CDR3: TGTGCCAGCAGAGTAGATCGCGTCGGCACTGAAGCTTTCTTT. It is translated as CASRVDRVGTEAFF.

The chain joins TRBV7-9 to TRBJ2-2, with 8 bases identical to TRBD2. The V and J ends lost 4 bases and 6 bases, in that order; junction bases with no gene match: 7. The CDR3 extends over 15 amino acids. The germline V gene encodes CDR1 SEHNR and CDR2 FQNEAQ (reference sequence). The DNA for the CDR3 is TGTGCCAGCAGCTCGTGGACTAGCTATTCCGGGGAGCTGTTTTTT. It encodes CASSSWTSYSGELFF.

The chain links TRBV20-1 to TRBJ2-7; TRBD1 aligns across 7 bases. The junction had 3 bases not matched to a gene; V was cut back by 6 bases and J by 4 bases. Germline V gene sequence: CDR1 DFQATT, CDR2 SNEGSKA (reference sequence). This CDR3 is built from 11 residues. CDR3 bases: TGCAGTGCCAACAGGGGATACGAGCAGTACTTC. Protein: CSANRGYEQYF.

In regard to this clone: At the DNA level, this CDR3 is encoded by other sequences in the same sample as well. The chain has TRBV7-6 and TRBJ1-6; no definite D call. CDR1 is SGHVS, CDR2 FNYEAQ, per germline. V was shortened by 1 base and J by 6 bases, with 4 bases between the two germline ends. This CDR3 is 13 amino acids long. CDR3 bases: TGTGCCAGCAGCTTAGTGAGTAATTCACCCCTCCACTTT. It translates to CASSLVSNSPLHF.